Listed below are T cell receptor beta chains from one sample, sequenced in a study of cytomegalovirus exposure and HLA in healthy donors. Assay used: immunoSEQ multiplex PCR; TCRdb lists only in-frame clones, some missing. The data show 300,000 or so clones, 70% to 90% seen once. The sample consisted of PBMCs. The receptor set was obtained from a man aged 30 to 39 in good health and CMV-seronegative. Each CDR3 is given without its conserved first and last residue.

>14|TRBV5-1
ASSREAARSITEAF
>14|TRBV13
ASSLGTSGGGETQY
>12|TRBV25-1
ASSTVAMNTEAF
>13|TRBV11-2
ASSFYVRVADTQY
>14|TRBV2
ASSEAKEGGNYGYT
>16|TRBV19
ASSRTTGGLFSNQPQH
>11|TRBV27
ASSLSTGDDAF
>12|TRBV2
ASRRDREGTEAF
>12|TRBV7-9
ASSPPATNEKLF
>11|TRBV4-1
ASSQGVGDGYT
>12|TRBV11-2
ASSLDYRGIEQY
>13|TRBV5-1
ASSFYGQGNEKLF
>14|TRBV4-1
ASSLRLAGEQETQY
>13|TRBV4-1
ASSQGQGSYNEQF
>11|TRBV5-5
ASSLDSYGGYT
>14|TRBV14
ASSHRDRTFTDTQY
>14|TRBV5-6
ASSLEGSGGRNEQF
>14|TRBV5-1
ASSLDRLRDYNEQF
>13|TRBV7-9
ASSGQRGGTYEQY
>12|TRBV27
ASSYRGASYEQY
>13|TRBV19
ASRRWGGSRDEQY
>12|TRBV5-1
ASSPSGGNYGYT
>12|TRBV19
ATKGVGTSEKLF
>15|TRBV25-1
ASREGTGHLAKNIQY
>12|TRBV27
ASSLLRTGTEAF
>12|TRBV19
ASSIDRVAYGYT
>15|TRBV14
ASSQATTLIYNSPLH
>14|TRBV9
ASSGDRGGTNEKLF
>14|TRBV9
ASSAWGEGAAYEQY
>15|TRBV7-2
ASSLWAPGQGSYGYT
>13|TRBV5-1
ASSIGQAPSREQY
>15|TRBV5-1
ASSPGLAGGPGETQY
>17|TRBV7-9
ASSLAEGEVVFMNTEAF
>16|TRBV5-1
ASRTLQTTGGLTGELF
>12|TRBV2
ASSGEGPSLGYT
>15|TRBV18
ASSPRRARGVENIQY
>10|TRBV6-1
ASKRTIYGYT
>15|TRBV27
ASSSQLHRDSEYEQY
>11|TRBV18
ASSPLDTGELF
>9|TRBV5-1
ASSFRDEQY
>14|TRBV9
ASSARGDRTPYEQY
>11|TRBV6-1
ASSERGNQPQH
>12|TRBV5-1
ASSLANDWDEQF
>12|TRBV6-6
ASSYSDSNTEAF
>15|TRBV4-3
ASSQVAGQGASYEQY
>13|TRBV19
ASRYSNTNTGELF
>13|TRBV9
ASRRGESNTGELF
>11|TRBV30
AWRDGRGYEQY
>14|TRBV11-2
ASSLIGGSSGNTIY
>13|TRBV11-2
ASSLLGTGPDTQY
>13|TRBV10-1
ASSDRTGYQETQY
>14|TRBV9
ASTLNLQGVNYGYT
>9|TRBV6-6
ASSAAEKLF
>12|TRBV27
ASSQDRVNTEAF
>9|TRBV29-1
SVDRQGEQY
>13|TRBV15
ATSKGQGSRWGYT
>14|TRBV7-9
ASSLELPMYPYEQY